The 21 T cell receptor beta chains listed next were all sequenced from one sample in a study of T cells in localized non-small cell lung cancer (dated by TCRdb to about 2020). Library prep was done by the immunoSEQ multiplex PCR assay. TCRdb's version of the immuneACCESS table is confined to in-frame rearrangements and falls short of the full clone set. An unresolved V gene accounts for under half of the shortfall where checked; the remainder is of unknown origin. The sample yields approximately 140,000 clones; 80% to 90% were counted once. Around 1.7% of the sample is held by the ten biggest clonotypes. Sequencing used peripheral blood, obtained before any cancer treatment. The source is a female donor of 60 years or more with stage I lung adenocarcinoma.

This chain uses TRBV18 with TRBJ2-5; 7 bases fit TRBD1. V lost 0 bases to trimming and J lost 5 bases; unmatched junction nucleotides: 9. Germline V gene sequence: CDR1 KGHSH, CDR2 LQKENI. The CDR3 sequence is 16 residues long. The CDR3 region has the DNA TGTGCCAGCTCACCACCAGGGACAGCCGGCGGGGAGACCCAGTACTTC. Protein product: CASSPPGTAGGETQYF.

Only a few counts were recorded for this clone. This chain uses TRBV19 with TRBJ1-5; no clear D. CDR3 length equals 16 residues. CDR1 and CDR2 from the germline V gene are LNHDA and SQIVND (reference sequence). With 5 bases removed from V and 6 bases from J, the gap between germline ends came to 20 bases. CDR3 nucleotide sequence: TGTGCCAGTAGTTCCTTGACACAGACTCGCTTTCAGCCCCAGCATTTT. The encoded protein is CASSSLTQTRFQPQHF.

This chain's CDR3 is CAISGGQGNEKLFF. Here the CDR3 DNA reads TGTGCCATCAGTGGAGGACAGGGTAATGAAAAACTGTTTTTT. V usage is TRBV10-3 and J usage is TRBJ1-4; 8 bases are shared with TRBD1. Trimming removed 4 bases from V and 4 bases from J; junction bases left unmatched: 2. Germline V gene data show CDR1 as ENHRY and CDR2 as SYGVKD. The CDR3 is made up of 14 amino acids.

The chain uses TRBV18 and TRBJ2-3; 7 bases are a match to TRBD2. J gave up 0 bases and V 1 base, and 7 bases lay outside the gene matches. The CDR3 spans 17 residues. Germline V gene data show CDR1 as KGHSH and CDR2 as LQKENI. The CDR3 reads CASSPLPIAGSTDTQYF. The CDR3 region has the DNA TGTGCCAGCTCACCACTCCCCATAGCGGGCAGCACAGATACGCAGTATTTT.

V is TRBV19 and J is TRBJ2-7; D remains unclear. This CDR3 contains 14 residues. CDR1 and CDR2 from the germline V gene are LNHDA and SQIVND (reference sequence). V gave up 3 bases and J gave up 3 bases, with 12 bases separating them. CDR3 nucleotide sequence: TGTGCCAGTAGTATGGCTCGGGTCGGCTACGAGCAGTACTTC. Amino acid sequence: CASSMARVGYEQYF. Based on the CDR3 plus reference TRBV19 and TRBJ2-7, the full variable domain is DGGITQSPKYLFRKEGQNVTLSCEQNLNHDAMYWYRQDPGQGLRLIYYSQIVNDFQKGDIAEGYSVSREKKESFPLTVTSAQKNPTAFYLCASSMARVGYEQYFGPGTRLTVT.

CDR3 coding DNA: TGTGCCAGCTCACTACTTGGACAGCCTTCCTACGAGCAGTACTTC. Its translation is CASSLLGQPSYEQYF. V and J are TRBV18 and TRBJ2-7; a weak D match, TRBD1 (6 bases). Germline values: CDR1 KGHSH, CDR2 LQKENI. The CDR3 is made up of 15 amino acids. The germline V and J ends were trimmed by 4 bases and 1 base, with 14 bases remaining between them.

The DNA for the CDR3 is TGCGCCAGCAGTCTGGGGACTAGCGGGAGCAATGAGCAGTTCTTC. Its protein product is CASSLGTSGSNEQFF. The chain recombines TRBV5-1 with TRBJ2-1, with 14 bases matching TRBD2. Looked up from germline, CDR1 is SGHRS and CDR2 is YFSETQ. The CDR3 covers 15 residues. With 5 bases clipped from V and 6 bases from J, the junction kept 4 bases outside the gene matches. Complete variable domain (other parts from reference TRBV5-1 and TRBJ2-1): KAGVTQTPRYLIKTRGQQVTLSCSPISGHRSVSWYQQTPGQGLQFLFEYFSETQRNKGNFPGRFSGRQFSNSRSEMNVSTLELGDSALYLCASSLGTSGSNEQFFGPGTRLTVL.

V is TRBV12-5 and J is TRBJ1-5, with D perhaps TRBD1 (6 bases). V lost 6 bases and J 7 bases, leaving 16 bases between the germline ends. This CDR3 has 14 amino acids. Germline V gene data show CDR1 as LGHNT and CDR2 as FRNRAP. CDR3 sequence (DNA): TGTGCTAGTGGGGACGACAGGAGTAAACAGCCCCAGCATTTT. Protein product: CASGDDRSKQPQHF.

The CDR3 region has the DNA TGTGCCTGGAGGGCCAGAGAGCAGCAGTTCTTC. Its protein is CAWRAREQQFF. This chain connects TRBV30 to TRBJ2-1, with unresolved D. Germline loops: CDR1 GTSNPN, CDR2 SVGIG (reference sequence). The length of the CDR3 is 11 residues. V was clipped by 3 bases and J by 11 bases, with 11 bases between them.

The sample holds a few counts of this clone. This sequence joins TRBV2 and TRBJ2-3, with D perhaps matching TRBD2 (6 bases). CDR1 SNHLY and CDR2 FYNNEI come from the germline V gene. This CDR3 is built from 14 residues. With 9 bases removed from V and 2 bases from J, the gap between germline ends came to 15 bases. CDR3 coding DNA: TGTGCCAGTAAACAGGAGGGGAACACAGATACGCAGTATTTT. Encoded protein: CASKQEGNTDTQYF.

This chain uses TRBV5-5 with TRBJ1-1; D remains unclear. Per the germline V gene, CDR1 is SGHKS and CDR2 is YYEKEE (reference sequence). The CDR3 contains 14 residues. V was clipped by 1 base and J by 3 bases, with 10 bases between them. CDR3 sequence reads: CASSLRVGHTEAFF. CDR3 bases: TGTGCCAGCAGCTTGCGGGTAGGGCACACTGAAGCTTTCTTT.

The chain carries TRBV28 and TRBJ2-7, with no clear D. The CDR3 is 16 amino acids. The V gene's germline CDR1 is MDHEN and CDR2 SYDVKM. Between the trimmed V and J ends, which lost 6 bases and 0 bases, there was a span of 18 bases. CDR3 sequence (DNA): TGTGCCAGCAGCGAGTTTAGCTCTGGCCACTCCTACGAGCAGTACTTC. Amino acids: CASSEFSSGHSYEQYF.

CDR3 sequence: CASSSVAGQETQYF. The DNA for the CDR3 is TGTGCCAGCAGCTCCGTAGCGGGACAAGAGACCCAGTACTTC. This sequence joins TRBV7-9 and TRBJ2-5; TRBD2 agrees at 8 bases. V lost 4 bases and J lost 2; bases outside the gene matches: 3. This CDR3 comprises 14 residues. Germline-derived CDR1 and CDR2 are SEHNR and FQNEAQ (reference sequence).

The table lists this clone with a count of one. V usage is TRBV21-1 and J usage is TRBJ2-5; the DNA was not compared with TRBD1, the D call given in the table. TRBV21-1 is labeled a pseudogene. CDR3 size: 13 residues. The CDR3: CASSNRGLKTQYF. The DNA for the CDR3 is TGTGCCAGCAGCAACAGGGGGCTAAAGACCCAGTACTTC.

About this clone itself: Other DNA sequences within the sample encode an identical CDR3. The chain combines TRBV30 with TRBJ2-5; 10 bases match TRBD1. The CDR3 has 15 amino acids. V lost 3 bases and J lost 4; bases outside the gene matches: 8. The V gene's germline CDR1 is GTSNPN and CDR2 SVGIG (reference sequence). The CDR3 bases are TGTGCCTGGAGCTTAGACAGGGGGCGACGAGAGACCCAGTACTTC. It encodes CAWSLDRGRRETQYF.

This sequence joins TRBV11-3 and TRBJ2-4; tentatively, D is TRBD1 (6 bases). The CDR3 is 13 residues long. V was trimmed by 5 bases and J by 10 bases, leaving 15 bases between them. CDR1 SGHNT and CDR2 YENEEA come from the germline V gene. This CDR3 is CASSAPGQTIQYF. DNA of the CDR3: TGTGCCAGCAGCGCGCCGGGACAAACTATTCAGTACTTC.

CDR3 nucleotides: TGTGCCAGCAGCCCCCCCCGGGACAGCTATGGCTACACCTTC. Protein sequence: CASSPPRDSYGYTF. The chain recombines TRBV7-9 with TRBJ1-2, with 7 nucleotides matching TRBD1. CDR3 length equals 14 residues. Looked up from germline, CDR1 is SEHNR and CDR2 is FQNEAQ (reference sequence). Trimming removed 5 bases from V and 4 bases from J; junction bases left unmatched: 7.

The chain employs TRBV15 and TRBJ2-7; D unclear. Trimming stripped 0 bases from V and 6 bases from J, with 15 bases between. The CDR3 is 15 amino acids. CDR1 and CDR2 from the germline V gene are LNHNV and YYDKDF (reference sequence). The CDR3 DNA is TGTGCCACCAGCAGAGATCCCGGACGCACGACCGAGCAGTACTTC. It is translated as CATSRDPGRTTEQYF.

The chain carries TRBV5-1 and TRBJ1-2; TRBD1 matches at 9 bases. Germline values: CDR1 SGHRS, CDR2 YFSETQ. CDR3 length: 14 amino acids. Losses at the gene ends were 5 bases for V and 8 bases for J; bases not matched to a gene: 10. This CDR3 reads CASRPRQGEGGYTF. As DNA, the CDR3 is TGCGCCAGCAGACCTAGACAGGGGGAGGGAGGCTACACCTTC.

The rearrangement uses TRBV6-6 and TRBJ2-5, with D perhaps matching TRBD1 or TRBD2 (5 bases each). CDR1 is MNHNY and CDR2 is SVGAGI in the germline V gene (reference sequence). The CDR3 runs 14 residues. The V end was cut by 2 bases, the J end by 5 bases, with 12 bases between. CDR3 residues: CASSYGTLAETQYF. CDR3 DNA: TGTGCCAGCAGTTACGGGACGCTGGCGGAGACCCAGTACTTC.

Only one count was recorded for this clone. The chain joins TRBV5-1 to TRBJ2-7, with 10 bases identical to TRBD1. V lost 4 bases, J lost 4 bases, and 8 bases stayed unmatched. The CDR3 spans 15 residues. Germline CDR1 SGHRS, CDR2 YFSETQ. The CDR3 bases are TGCGCCAGCAGCCTAACCGGGACAGGGGTATACGAGCAGTACTTC. It yields the protein CASSLTGTGVYEQYF.